The clone carrying this T cell receptor beta chain was observed a handful of times. The target antigen is unknown. Germline V gene sequence: CDR1 SGHTA, CDR2 FQGTGA. CDR3 length equals 13 residues. The V and J ends lost 5 bases and 4 bases, in that order; junction bases with no gene match: 0. TCRdb used MiXCR to reprocess the reads, holding one entry per CDR3 protein. The sample has about 320,000 distinct CDR3 sequences; over 7.5% are singletons. The data originate from a study of T cell repertoires in cytomegalovirus infection. Looking at the study overall: Both CMV infection and a matching HLA type were indicated by public TCR beta signatures.

Findings and caveats of the study: Adding up the frequency of public TCR beta families identified people who carried CMV plus the relevant HLA. HLA-C-restricted CMV-specific TCR beta clonotypes were dominant in the ex vivo response.

The sequence was collected from a human donor in good health (CMV status not recorded). Some clones in this sample may be carry-over from other donors' samples. Sequencing was carried out using PBMCs. This chain joins TRBV7-3 and TRBJ2-1, with TRBD1 matching 9 bases. CDR3 coding DNA: TGTGCCAGCAGCGGGACAGGGTACAATGAGCAGTTCTTC. Translated, it gives CASSGTGYNEQFF. The whole variable domain, filled in from reference TRBV7-3 and TRBJ2-1, reads GAGVSQTPSNKVTEKGKYVELRCDPISGHTALYWYRQSLGQGPEFLIYFQGTGAADDSGLPNDRFFAVRPEGSVSTLKIQRTERGDSAVYLCASSGTGYNEQFFGPGTRLTVL.